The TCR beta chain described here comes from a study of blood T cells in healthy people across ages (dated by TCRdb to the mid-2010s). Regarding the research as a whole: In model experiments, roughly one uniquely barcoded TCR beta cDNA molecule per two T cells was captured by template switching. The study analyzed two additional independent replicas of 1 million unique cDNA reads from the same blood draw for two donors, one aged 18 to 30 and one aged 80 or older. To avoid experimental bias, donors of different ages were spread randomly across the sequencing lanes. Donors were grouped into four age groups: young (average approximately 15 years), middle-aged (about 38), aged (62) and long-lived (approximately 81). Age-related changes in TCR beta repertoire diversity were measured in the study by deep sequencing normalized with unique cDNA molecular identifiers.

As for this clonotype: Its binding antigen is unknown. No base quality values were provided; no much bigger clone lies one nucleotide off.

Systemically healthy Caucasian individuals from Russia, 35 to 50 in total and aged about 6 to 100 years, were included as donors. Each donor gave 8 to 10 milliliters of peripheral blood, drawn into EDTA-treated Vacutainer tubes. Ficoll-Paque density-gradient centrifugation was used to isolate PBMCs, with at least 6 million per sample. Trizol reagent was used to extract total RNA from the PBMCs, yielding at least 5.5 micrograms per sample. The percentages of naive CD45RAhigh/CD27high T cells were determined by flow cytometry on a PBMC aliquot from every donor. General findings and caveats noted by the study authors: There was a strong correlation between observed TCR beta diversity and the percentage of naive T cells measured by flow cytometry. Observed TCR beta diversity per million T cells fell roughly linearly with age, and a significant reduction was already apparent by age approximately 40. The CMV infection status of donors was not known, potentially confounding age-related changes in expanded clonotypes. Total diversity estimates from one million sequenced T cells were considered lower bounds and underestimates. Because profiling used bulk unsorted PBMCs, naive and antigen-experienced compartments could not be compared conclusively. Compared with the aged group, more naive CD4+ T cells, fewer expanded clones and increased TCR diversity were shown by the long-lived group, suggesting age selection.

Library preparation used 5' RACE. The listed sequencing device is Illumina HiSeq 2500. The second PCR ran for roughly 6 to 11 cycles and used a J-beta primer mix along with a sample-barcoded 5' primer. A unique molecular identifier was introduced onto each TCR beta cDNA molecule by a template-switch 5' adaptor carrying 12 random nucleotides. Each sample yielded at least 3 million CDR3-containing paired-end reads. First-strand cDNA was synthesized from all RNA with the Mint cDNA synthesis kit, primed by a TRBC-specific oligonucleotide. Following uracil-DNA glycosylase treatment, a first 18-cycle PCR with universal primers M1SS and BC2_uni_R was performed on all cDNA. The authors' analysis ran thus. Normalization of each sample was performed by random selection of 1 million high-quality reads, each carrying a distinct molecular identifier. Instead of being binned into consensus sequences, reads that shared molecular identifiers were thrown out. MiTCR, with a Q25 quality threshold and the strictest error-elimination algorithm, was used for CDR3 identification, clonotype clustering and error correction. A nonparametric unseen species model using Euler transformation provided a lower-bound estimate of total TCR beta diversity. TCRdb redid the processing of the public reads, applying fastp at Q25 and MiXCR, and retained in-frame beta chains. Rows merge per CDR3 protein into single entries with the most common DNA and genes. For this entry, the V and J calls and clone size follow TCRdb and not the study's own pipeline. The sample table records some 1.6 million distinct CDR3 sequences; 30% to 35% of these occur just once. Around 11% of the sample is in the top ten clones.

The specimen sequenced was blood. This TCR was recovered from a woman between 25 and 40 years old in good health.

Here is the DNA: TGTGCCAGTAGTATTGGGATCTCAGATACGCAGTATTTT. It codes for CASSIGISDTQYF. The chain employs TRBV19 and TRBJ2-3; a confident D gene designation cannot be given. Its CDR3 holds 13 amino acids, cysteine through phenylalanine. Only the CDR3 part of the read is kept: 39 bases, read in frame from the first base. At the junction V is shortened by 3 bases and J by 4 bases, with 8 bases in between. CDR1 and CDR2 (LNHDA, SQIVND) derive from the germline V gene (reference sequence).